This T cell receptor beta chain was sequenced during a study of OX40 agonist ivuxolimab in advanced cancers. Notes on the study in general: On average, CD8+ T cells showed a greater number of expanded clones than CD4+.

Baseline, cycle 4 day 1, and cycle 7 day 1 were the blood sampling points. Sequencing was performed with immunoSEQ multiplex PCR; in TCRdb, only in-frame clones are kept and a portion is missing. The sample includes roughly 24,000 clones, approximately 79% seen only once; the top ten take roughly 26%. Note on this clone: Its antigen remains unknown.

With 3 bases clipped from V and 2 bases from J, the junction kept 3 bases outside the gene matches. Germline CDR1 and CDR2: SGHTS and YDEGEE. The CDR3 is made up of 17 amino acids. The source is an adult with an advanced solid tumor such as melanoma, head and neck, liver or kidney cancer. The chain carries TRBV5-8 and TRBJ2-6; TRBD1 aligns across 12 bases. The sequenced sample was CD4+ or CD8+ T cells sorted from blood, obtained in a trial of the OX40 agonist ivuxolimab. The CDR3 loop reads CASSWGQGAAGANVLTF. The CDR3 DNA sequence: TGTGCCAGCAGCTGGGGACAGGGGGCGGCTGGGGCCAACGTCCTGACTTTC.